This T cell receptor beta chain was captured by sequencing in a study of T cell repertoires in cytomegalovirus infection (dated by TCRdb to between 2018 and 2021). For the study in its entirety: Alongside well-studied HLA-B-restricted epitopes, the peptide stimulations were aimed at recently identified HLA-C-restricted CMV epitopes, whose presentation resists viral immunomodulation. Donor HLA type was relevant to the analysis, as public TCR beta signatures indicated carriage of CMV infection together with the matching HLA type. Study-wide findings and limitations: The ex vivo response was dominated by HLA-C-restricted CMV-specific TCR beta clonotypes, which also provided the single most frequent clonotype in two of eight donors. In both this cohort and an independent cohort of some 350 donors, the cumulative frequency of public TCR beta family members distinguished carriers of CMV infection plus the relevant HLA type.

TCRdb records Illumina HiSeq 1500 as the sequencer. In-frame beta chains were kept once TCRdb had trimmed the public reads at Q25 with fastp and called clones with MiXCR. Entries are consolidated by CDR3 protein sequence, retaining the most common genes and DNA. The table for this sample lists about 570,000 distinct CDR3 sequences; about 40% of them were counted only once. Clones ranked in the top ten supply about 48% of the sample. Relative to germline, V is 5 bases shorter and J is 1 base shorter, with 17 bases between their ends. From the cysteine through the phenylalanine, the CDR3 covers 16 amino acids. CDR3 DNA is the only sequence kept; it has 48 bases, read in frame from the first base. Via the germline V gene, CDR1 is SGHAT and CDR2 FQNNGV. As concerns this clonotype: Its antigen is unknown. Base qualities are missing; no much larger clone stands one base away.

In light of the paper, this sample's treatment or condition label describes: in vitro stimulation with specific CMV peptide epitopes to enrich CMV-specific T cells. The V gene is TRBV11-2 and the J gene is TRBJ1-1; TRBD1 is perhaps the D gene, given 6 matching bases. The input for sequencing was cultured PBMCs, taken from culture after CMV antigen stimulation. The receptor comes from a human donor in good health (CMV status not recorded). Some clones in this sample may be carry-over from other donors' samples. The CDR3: CASSTYPRGKNTEAFF. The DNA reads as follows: TGTGCCAGCAGCACCTATCCAAGGGGGAAGAACACTGAAGCTTTCTTT.